Below, 18 T cell receptor beta chains from the same sample are listed, as sequenced in a study of cytomegalovirus exposure and HLA in healthy donors. Primers for the PCR totalled 60 Vbeta and 13 Jbeta. Here immunoSEQ multiplex PCR was the method, and the copy in TCRdb shows in-frame clones only, minus some. The table includes 150,000 to 200,000 clones, roughly four fifths detected once. Sequenced input: PBMCs. These receptors were taken from a man aged 40-50 years in good health and CMV-seronegative.

The chain joins TRBV5-5 to TRBJ2-7; 7 bases fit TRBD2. Germline-derived CDR1 and CDR2 are SGHKS and YYEKEE (reference sequence). CDR3 length: 14 amino acids. With 0 bases clipped from V and 1 base from J, the junction kept 1 base outside the gene matches. The chain's CDR3 is CASSLVGGSYEQYV. CDR3 in DNA: TGTGCCAGCAGCTTGGTCGGGGGGTCCTACGAGCAGTACGTC.

The chain carries TRBV19 and TRBJ1-2; 8 bases match TRBD1. With V trimmed by 5 bases and J by 8 bases, 10 bases remained unmatched. Germline V gene lookup returns CDR1 LNHDA and CDR2 SQIVND (reference sequence). The CDR3 contains 14 residues. CDR3 in DNA: TGTGCCAGTAGTGGGCAGACAGGGGTGGGAGGCTACACCTTC. Encoded protein: CASSGQTGVGGYTF. Drawing the rest from reference TRBV19 and TRBJ1-2, the complete variable domain is DGGITQSPKYLFRKEGQNVTLSCEQNLNHDAMYWYRQDPGQGLRLIYYSQIVNDFQKGDIAEGYSVSREKKESFPLTVTSAQKNPTAFYLCASSGQTGVGGYTFGSGTRLTVV.

The chain couples TRBV7-6 to TRBJ2-7; perhaps TRBD2 as D (6 bases). The CDR3 runs 12 residues. V was clipped by 7 bases and J by 4 bases, with 11 bases between them. Germline V gives CDR1 SGHVS, CDR2 FNYEAQ. The CDR3 is CASTAGRYEQYV. In DNA, the CDR3 is TGTGCCAGCACTGCGGGAAGATACGAGCAGTACGTC.

The chain carries TRBV25-1 and TRBJ2-1, with TRBD2 identical over 8 bases. The CDR3 has 10 residues. V lost 8 bases and J lost 13; bases outside the gene matches: 4. Germline CDR1 is MGHDK and CDR2 is SYGVNS. In nucleotides, the CDR3 is TGTGCCAGCCAAGGACTAGCTCAGTTCTTC. It encodes CASQGLAQFF.

This clone was seen only a few times. This chain links TRBV5-4 with TRBJ2-3; 9 bases line up with TRBD1. CDR3 length: 14 residues. CDR1 SGHNT and CDR2 YYREEE come from the germline V gene (reference sequence). The V gene end was trimmed by 4 bases and the J gene end by 9 bases; junction bases not matched to a gene: 9. The CDR3: CASSLMGQGATQYF. The CDR3 DNA reads TGTGCCAGCAGCCTGATGGGACAGGGAGCCACGCAGTATTTT.

The genes are TRBV6-5 and TRBJ2-7; 8 nucleotides align to TRBD1. Per the germline V gene, CDR1 is MNHEY and CDR2 is SVGAGI. V was clipped by 5 bases and J by 2 bases; unmatched bases: 5. The CDR3 is 14 amino acids. The CDR3 loop is CASSPRTGPYEQYF. CDR3 coding DNA: TGTGCCAGCAGTCCTAGGACAGGGCCCTACGAGCAGTACTTC.

The chain uses TRBV11-2 and TRBJ2-5, with a tentative D call TRBD1 (6 bases). Near its end, the DNA agrees better with TRBJ2-7, so the J call may be wrong. The CDR3 is 15 amino acids. Germline assignment: CDR1 SGHAT and CDR2 FQNNGV. DNA of the CDR3: TGTGCCAGCAGCTTAATCAGGGGTCCATCCTACGAGCAGTACTTC. Protein sequence: CASSLIRGPSYEQYF.

V and J are TRBV27 and TRBJ2-1; 8 bases fit TRBD2. The CDR3 extends over 19 amino acids. Germline CDR1 MNHEY, CDR2 SMNVEV (reference sequence). V lost 1 base, J lost 0 bases, and 11 bases stayed unmatched. Written as DNA, the CDR3 is TGTGCCAGCAGTTTATTGGGTCGGGGGGGCAGGAGCTCCTACAATGAGCAGTTCTTC. Protein product: CASSLLGRGGRSSYNEQFF.

The chain couples TRBV28 to TRBJ1-1; D is undetermined. CDR3 length: 13 amino acids. The V end was cut by 6 bases, the J end by 7 bases, with 15 bases between. Germline V gene sequence: CDR1 MDHEN, CDR2 SYDVKM. CDR3 protein: CASSLGSSREAFF. The CDR3 nucleotides read TGTGCCAGCAGCCTTGGGAGCAGCCGTGAAGCTTTCTTT.

This clone was seen only once. The V gene is TRBV5-4, the J gene TRBJ2-5; 7 bases fit TRBD2. The CDR3 is 13 amino acids. J lost 11 bases, V lost 4 bases, and 11 bases had no gene match. Germline-derived CDR1 and CDR2 are SGHNT and YYREEE (reference sequence). The CDR3 DNA reads TGTGCCAGCAGCCCGGTTGCCGCGGGGGAGCAGTACTTC. Its translation is CASSPVAAGEQYF.

The chain combines TRBV2 with TRBJ2-1; 10 bases map to TRBD2. There are 14 residues in the CDR3. With 10 bases clipped from V and 4 bases from J, the junction kept 7 bases outside the gene matches. Germline values: CDR1 SNHLY, CDR2 FYNNEI. The CDR3 reads CATPGLAAYNEQFF. DNA of the CDR3: TGTGCCACCCCCGGACTAGCGGCATACAATGAGCAGTTCTTC.

CDR3 in DNA: TGTGCCAGCAGTGAAGATTGGCGGGAGCTATACGAGCAGTACGTC. Translation gives CASSEDWRELYEQYV. V usage is TRBV6-1 and J usage is TRBJ2-7; 7 bases are a match to TRBD2. The CDR3 has 15 residues. CDR1 and CDR2 (germline): MNHNS, SASEGT. The V and J ends lost 1 base and 4 bases, in that order; junction bases with no gene match: 7.

The genes are TRBV7-8 and TRBJ2-7; possibly TRBD2 for D (5 bases). Germline-derived CDR1 and CDR2 are SGHVS and FQNEAQ. The V end was cut by 4 bases, the J end by 5 bases, with 18 bases between. The CDR3 covers 15 residues. Here the CDR3 reads CASSSSYLLRDEQYF. As DNA, the CDR3 is TGTGCCAGCAGCTCGTCCTATCTGCTGCGGGACGAGCAGTACTTC.

This chain links TRBV5-1 with TRBJ2-1; a weak D match, TRBD2 (6 bases). Germline V gene lookup returns CDR1 SGHRS and CDR2 YFSETQ. This CDR3 spans 14 amino acids. Trimming took off 6 bases at V and 3 bases at J, with 13 bases between the two ends. The chain's CDR3 is CASKFVTSYNEQFF. In DNA, the CDR3 is TGCGCCAGCAAGTTTGTGACTAGCTACAATGAGCAGTTCTTC. Together with reference TRBV5-1 and TRBJ2-1, the CDR3 gives the full variable domain: KAGVTQTPRYLIKTRGQQVTLSCSPISGHRSVSWYQQTPGQGLQFLFEYFSETQRNKGNFPGRFSGRQFSNSRSEMNVSTLELGDSALYLCASKFVTSYNEQFFGPGTRLTVL.

The rearrangement links TRBV27 to TRBJ2-7; 11 bases fit TRBD2. The J segment lost 5 bases and the V segment lost 5 bases, leaving 8 bases of the junction unmatched. This CDR3 is 15 amino acids long. The germline V gene has CDR1 MNHEY and CDR2 SMNVEV (reference sequence). The CDR3 DNA reads as TGTGCCAGCAGTGAAGGGACTAGCGGAGGGGACGAGCAGTACTTC. Its translation is CASSEGTSGGDEQYF.

The chain uses TRBV5-5 and TRBJ2-7; D might be TRBD1 (5 bases). Trimming pared 0 bases from V and 2 bases from J, leaving 9 bases between. In germline, CDR1 is SGHKS, CDR2 YYEKEE (reference sequence). The CDR3 length is 14 residues. The CDR3 here is CASSLGVRAYEQYF. The CDR3 nucleotides are TGTGCCAGCAGCTTGGGTGTCAGGGCCTACGAGCAGTACTTC. Drawing the rest from reference TRBV5-5 and TRBJ2-7, the complete variable domain is DAGVTQSPTHLIKTRGQQVTLRCSPISGHKSVSWYQQVLGQGPQFIFQYYEKEERGRGNFPDRFSARQFPNYSSELNVNALLLGDSALYLCASSLGVRAYEQYFGPGTRLTVT.

The rearrangement links TRBV28 to TRBJ2-7, with TRBD1 matching 7 bases. V dropped 6 bases and J dropped 11; count of bases not matched to a gene: 13. CDR1 and CDR2 from the germline V gene are MDHEN and SYDVKM. The CDR3 is 13 residues long. CDR3 protein: CASSSGQAPSEYF. The CDR3 DNA reads TGTGCCAGCAGCTCCGGACAGGCCCCTAGTGAGTACTTC.

The J gene is TRBJ2-3, the V gene TRBV7-6, with 7 nucleotides matching TRBD1. J lost 1 base, V lost 8 bases, and 9 bases had no gene match. CDR1 is SGHVS and CDR2 is FNYEAQ in the germline V gene. The CDR3 totals 15 residues. DNA for the CDR3: TGTGCCAGCGGAGTGACAGGGCCCCGCACAGATACGCAGTATTTT. Protein product: CASGVTGPRTDTQYF.